This T cell receptor (beta chain) was captured in a study of spatial heterogeneity in lung cancer. Study background: Fewer alpha-chain than beta-chain sequences were consistently detected.

Germline V gene data show CDR1 as DFQATT and CDR2 as SNEGSKA (reference sequence). The CDR3 has 14 residues. Trimming removed 5 bases from V and 4 bases from J, with 17 bases in between. A unique molecular identifier was attached to every TCR cDNA molecule. TCRdb fed the 5' RACE reads into MiXCR, producing one record per CDR3 protein. The table has just over 1,000 distinct CDR3 sequences, around 7.8% seen once. By proportion, this clonotype is medium-sized. Time point of the sample: sample taken at primary tumor resection. Unsorted whole RNA of tumor, nontumor lung or frozen PBMC was sequenced. The chain employs TRBV20-1 and TRBJ1-1, with a weak D call TRBD1 (6 bases). The receptor was isolated from a male donor with early-stage non-small cell lung cancer. Sequencing used normal lung tissue next to the tumor, obtained at surgery. Written as DNA, the CDR3 is TGCAGTGCTTCGAGGGGGACTTCGAGCACTGAAGCTTTCTTT. It specifies CSASRGTSSTEAFF.